This TCR beta chain emerged from a study of blood T cell repertoires in COVID-19. Study background: Sites in the United States, Italy and Spain provided acute and convalescent COVID-19 samples.

V shed 2 bases and J shed 7 bases, with 11 bases lying between them. The germline CDR1 and CDR2 sequences are MNHEY and SVGEGT. CDR3 length: 14 amino acids. Per the authors' pipeline: It was from reference gene primer amplification that nucleated cell counts were estimated. TCRdb keeps only in-frame clones here, not all; method: immunoSEQ multiplex PCR. V and J calls and clone size come straight from that table; D and trimming were deduced from the DNA. The sample carries tens of thousands of clones, approximately 93% recorded once. The V and J genes are TRBV6-2 or TRBV6-3 and TRBJ2-2; weak D call: TRBD2 (5 bases). The sequencing sample was made of peripheral blood. The sequence derives from a man aged 60 to 69 with acute or convalescent COVID-19. The CDR3 loop is CASSYLAIGGELFF. CDR3 nucleotides: TGTGCCAGCAGTTACCTAGCTATCGGCGGGGAGCTGTTTTTT.